This T cell receptor beta chain was captured in a study of graft-versus-host responses after intestinal transplantation. Study details: Every one of the recipients received anti-thymocyte globulin induction and afterwards took tacrolimus and steroids for around 3 years.

Trimming took 8 bases from V and 4 from J; bases not matched to a gene: 5. The CDR3 is 13 residues long. In germline, CDR1 is WSHSY, CDR2 SAAADI. The assay was immunoSEQ multiplex PCR, and TCRdb's table has in-frame clones only and misses some. This sample carries tens of thousands of clones, roughly 95% of them seen once, and the ten largest clones take about 0.23%. Study outcomes and limitations: Recipient marrow harbored GvH clones, some of which surfaced first in ileum or blood.

Worth noting for this clone: Its specificity is not known.

The clonotype originates from a human donor who was the organ donor for an intestinal transplant. The V call is TRBV10-2, the J call TRBJ2-1; 7 bases match TRBD2. Sample: unstimulated CD8+ T cells sorted from spleen or lymph node cells, taken before transplant. CDR3 in amino acids: CASFPGGYNEQFF. CDR3 nucleotides: TGCGCCAGCTTCCCGGGGGGATACAATGAGCAGTTCTTC.